The text below deals with one TCR beta chain. What antigen it recognizes has not been identified. No per-base quality is available; no much larger clone lies one base away. The data originate from a study of blood T cell repertoires in COVID-19 (TCRdb year 2020). Some background on the complete study: Samples covering the acute and convalescent phases of COVID-19 were provided by collaborators in the United States, Italy and Spain. The material from the prospective study consisted of cDNA or gDNA derived from T cells, B-cell-depleted T cells, or PBMCs. Subjects who had been exposed to COVID-19, were actively infected with it, or had recovered from it provided the deeply sampled blood TCRbeta repertoires that made up the dataset. The repertoires were made available in a free public database intended to serve as a resource for research on the immune response to SARS-CoV-2. The samples were drawn from two sources: the first 160 participants of the ongoing ImmuneRACE study, and over 1,000 subjects contributed by 6 global collaborators. A de-identified subject ID, COVID-19 status, age in years and sex were almost always included in the sample metadata. Where available, HLA class I and class II types were taken from metadata supplied by the sample provider and were not determined by assay-based typing. Overall study outcomes, separate from this receptor: How much clinical and demographic metadata was included differed by source and by participant, and the metadata was provided uncurated.

TCRbeta CDR3 regions were amplified from genomic DNA by means of the immunoSEQ Assay, a bias-controlled multiplex PCR. As for how the authors treated the data: Within the assay, amplification of reference gene primers was used to estimate how many nucleated cells each sample contained. Sequence reads were collapsed and filtered to measure the absolute abundance of every unique TCRbeta CDR3 rearrangement. For each sample, productive Simpson clonality was calculated by taking the square root of Simpson's diversity index across productive rearrangements. The table comes from immuneACCESS by way of TCRdb, which keeps in-frame sequences with V and J called. Part of the clones is missing from these tables; in studies checked, under half for an unresolved V gene and the rest for unknown reasons. V and J calls and clone size are as listed in that table; D and trimming were resolved from the DNA. This sample gives about 350,000 clones in total; more than 85% of them show up just once. More than 0.9% of the sample is taken by the ten largest.

For CDR1 and CDR2, the germline V gene lists MGHRA and YSYEKL. V loses 4 bases at its end and J loses 6 bases; junction bases beyond the gene matches: 2. From the cysteine through the phenylalanine, the CDR3 covers 13 amino acids. Just the 39-base CDR3 DNA is kept, in frame starting at base 1. In the prospective study, participants were about 18 to 100 years old, resided in about 25 geographic areas of the United States, and were enrolled through a virtual design. In the prospective study, cohorts were assigned on the basis of participant-reported clinical history obtained from a screening survey and a study questionnaire. Recovered participants in ImmuneRACE Cohort 3 were defined by two consecutive negative NP/OP PCR tests, clearance by a healthcare professional, or resolution of symptoms. In the prospective study, mobile phlebotomists collected whole blood, serum and a nasopharyngeal or oropharyngeal swab from each participant. Participants in the prospective study had the option to provide additional blood draws and questionnaires over a roughly two-month period. Before DNA extraction, prospective study blood samples were shipped either frozen or at room temperature.

The sample consisted of PBMCs or T cells enriched from blood (not recorded which). The sequence derives from a woman in her twenties or thirties who had recovered from COVID-19. The chain is made from TRBV4-1 and TRBJ2-2, with 7 middle bases fitting TRBD1. Here the CDR3 is given as CASSLGGSGELFF. The bases are TGCGCCAGCAGCCTAGGGGGCTCCGGGGAGCTGTTTTTT.